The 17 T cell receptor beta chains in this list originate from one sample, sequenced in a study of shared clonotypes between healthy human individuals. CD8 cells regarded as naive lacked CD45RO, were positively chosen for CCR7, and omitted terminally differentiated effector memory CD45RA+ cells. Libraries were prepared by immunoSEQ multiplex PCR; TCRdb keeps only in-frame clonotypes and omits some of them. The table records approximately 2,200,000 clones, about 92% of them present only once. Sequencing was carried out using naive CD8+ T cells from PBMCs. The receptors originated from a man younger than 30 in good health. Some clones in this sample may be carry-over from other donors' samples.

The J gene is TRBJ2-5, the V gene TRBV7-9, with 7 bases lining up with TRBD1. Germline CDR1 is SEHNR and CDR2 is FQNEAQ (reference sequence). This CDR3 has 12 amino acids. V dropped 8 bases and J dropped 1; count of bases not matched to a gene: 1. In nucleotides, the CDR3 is TGTGCCAGCCGACAGGGCCAAGAGACCCAGTACTTC. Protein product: CASRQGQETQYF.

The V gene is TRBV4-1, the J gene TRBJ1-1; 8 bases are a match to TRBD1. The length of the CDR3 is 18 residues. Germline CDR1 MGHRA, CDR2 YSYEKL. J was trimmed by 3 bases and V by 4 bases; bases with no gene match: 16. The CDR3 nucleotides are TGCGCCAGCAGCCGCCGGACAGGGCGTTTTGAGTCGGACACTGAAGCTTTCTTT. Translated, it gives CASSRRTGRFESDTEAFF.

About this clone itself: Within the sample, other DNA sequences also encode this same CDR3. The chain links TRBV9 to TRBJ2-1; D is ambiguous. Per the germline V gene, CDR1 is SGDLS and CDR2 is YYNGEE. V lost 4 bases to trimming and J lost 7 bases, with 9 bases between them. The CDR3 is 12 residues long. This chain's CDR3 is CASSPPSNEQFF. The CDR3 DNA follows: TGTGCCAGCAGCCCCCCTAGTAATGAGCAGTTCTTC.

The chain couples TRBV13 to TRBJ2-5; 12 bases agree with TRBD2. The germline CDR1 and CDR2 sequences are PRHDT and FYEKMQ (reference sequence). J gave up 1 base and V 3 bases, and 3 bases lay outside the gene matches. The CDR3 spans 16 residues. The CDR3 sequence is CASSLASGGVQETQYF. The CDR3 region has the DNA TGTGCCAGCAGCTTGGCTAGCGGGGGGGTCCAAGAGACCCAGTACTTC.

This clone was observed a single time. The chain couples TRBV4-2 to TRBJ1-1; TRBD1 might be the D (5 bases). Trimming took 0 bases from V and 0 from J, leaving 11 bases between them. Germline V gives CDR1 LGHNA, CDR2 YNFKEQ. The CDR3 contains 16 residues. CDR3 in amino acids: CASSQEIGTMNTEAFF. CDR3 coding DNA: TGTGCCAGCAGCCAAGAGATCGGGACTATGAACACTGAAGCTTTCTTT.

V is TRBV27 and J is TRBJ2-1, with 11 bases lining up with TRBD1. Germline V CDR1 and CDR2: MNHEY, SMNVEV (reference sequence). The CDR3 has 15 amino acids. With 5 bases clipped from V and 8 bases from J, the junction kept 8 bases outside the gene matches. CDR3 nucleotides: TGTGCCAGCAGTGGACCGGGACAGGGGGTCTATGAGCAGTTCTTC. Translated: CASSGPGQGVYEQFF.

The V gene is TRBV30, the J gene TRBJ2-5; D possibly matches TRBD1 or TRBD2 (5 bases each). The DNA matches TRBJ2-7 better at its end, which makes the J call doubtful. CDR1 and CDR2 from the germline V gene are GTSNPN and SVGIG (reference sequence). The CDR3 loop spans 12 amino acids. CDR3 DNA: TGTGCCTGGAGTGTGGGACGAGACGAGCAGTACTTC. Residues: CAWSVGRDEQYF.

The CDR3: CASSQGKGFVQETQYF. The CDR3 DNA follows: TGTGCCAGCAGCCAAGGCAAAGGCTTTGTCCAAGAGACCCAGTACTTC. The chain is built from TRBV14 and TRBJ2-5; D ambiguous. Germline CDR1 SGHDN, CDR2 FVKESK. This CDR3 is 16 amino acids long. Between the trimmed V and J ends, which lost 1 base and 1 base, there was a span of 13 bases.

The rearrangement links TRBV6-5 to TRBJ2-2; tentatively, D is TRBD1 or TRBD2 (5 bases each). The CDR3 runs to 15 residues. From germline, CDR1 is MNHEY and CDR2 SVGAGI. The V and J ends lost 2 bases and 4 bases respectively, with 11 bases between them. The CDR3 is CASSYAGSGTGELFF. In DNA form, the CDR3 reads TGTGCCAGCAGTTACGCAGGGAGTGGCACCGGGGAGCTGTTTTTT.

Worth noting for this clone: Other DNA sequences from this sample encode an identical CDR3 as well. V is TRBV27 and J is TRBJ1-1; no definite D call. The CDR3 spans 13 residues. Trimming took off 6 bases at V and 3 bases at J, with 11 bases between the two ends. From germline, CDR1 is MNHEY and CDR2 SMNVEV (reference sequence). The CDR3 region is CASSLGVYTEAFF. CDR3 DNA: TGTGCCAGCAGCCTTGGGGTGTACACTGAAGCTTTCTTT.

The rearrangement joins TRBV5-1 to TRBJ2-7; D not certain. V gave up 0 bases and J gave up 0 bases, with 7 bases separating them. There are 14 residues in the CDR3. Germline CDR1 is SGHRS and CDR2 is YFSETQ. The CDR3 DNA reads TGCGCCAGCAGCTTGGCCTGGAGCTCCTACGAGCAGTACTTC. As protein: CASSLAWSSYEQYF.

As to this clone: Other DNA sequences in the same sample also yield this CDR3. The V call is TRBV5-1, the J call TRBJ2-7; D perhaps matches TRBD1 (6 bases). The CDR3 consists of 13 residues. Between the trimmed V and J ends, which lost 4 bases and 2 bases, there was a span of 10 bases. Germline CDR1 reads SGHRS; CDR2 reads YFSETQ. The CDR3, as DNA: TGCGCCAGCAGCGAGGGACAAACCTACGAGCAGTACTTC. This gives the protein CASSEGQTYEQYF.

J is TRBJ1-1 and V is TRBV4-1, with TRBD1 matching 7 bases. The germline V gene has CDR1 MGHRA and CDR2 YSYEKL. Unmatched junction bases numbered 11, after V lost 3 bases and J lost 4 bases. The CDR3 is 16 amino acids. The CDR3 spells CASSHAQQGFGTEAFF. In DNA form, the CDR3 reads TGCGCCAGCAGCCACGCGCAACAGGGGTTTGGCACTGAAGCTTTCTTT.

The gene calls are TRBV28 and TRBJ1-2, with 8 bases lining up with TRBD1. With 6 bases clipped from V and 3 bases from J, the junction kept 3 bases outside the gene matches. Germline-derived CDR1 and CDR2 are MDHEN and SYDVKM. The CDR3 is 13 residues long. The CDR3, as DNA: TGTGCCAGCAGGGACAGGGATCACTATGGCTACACCTTC. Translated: CASRDRDHYGYTF.

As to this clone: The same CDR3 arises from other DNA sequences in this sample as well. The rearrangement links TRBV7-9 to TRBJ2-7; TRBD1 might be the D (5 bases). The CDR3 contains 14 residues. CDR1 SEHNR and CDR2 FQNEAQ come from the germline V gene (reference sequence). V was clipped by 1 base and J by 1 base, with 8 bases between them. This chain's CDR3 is CASSLVSGSYEQYF. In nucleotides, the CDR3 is TGTGCCAGCAGCTTAGTGTCAGGGTCCTACGAGCAGTACTTC.

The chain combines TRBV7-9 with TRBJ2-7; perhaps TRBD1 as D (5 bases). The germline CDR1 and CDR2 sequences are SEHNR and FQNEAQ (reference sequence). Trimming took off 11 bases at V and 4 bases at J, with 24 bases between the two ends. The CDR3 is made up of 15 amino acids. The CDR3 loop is CAGANVAEVLYEQYF. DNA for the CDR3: TGTGCCGGGGCCAATGTGGCGGAAGTTTTATACGAGCAGTACTTC.

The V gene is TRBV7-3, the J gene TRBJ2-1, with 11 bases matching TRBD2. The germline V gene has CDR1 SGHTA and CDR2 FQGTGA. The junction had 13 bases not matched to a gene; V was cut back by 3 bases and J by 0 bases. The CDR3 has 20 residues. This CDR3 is CASSFLAGGPVSSSYNEQFF. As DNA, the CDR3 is TGTGCCAGCAGCTTTCTAGCGGGAGGCCCCGTATCGAGCTCCTACAATGAGCAGTTCTTC. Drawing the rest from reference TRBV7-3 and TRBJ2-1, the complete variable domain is GAGVSQTPSNKVTEKGKYVELRCDPISGHTALYWYRQSLGQGPEFLIYFQGTGAADDSGLPNDRFFAVRPEGSVSTLKIQRTERGDSAVYLCASSFLAGGPVSSSYNEQFFGPGTRLTVL.